This TCR beta chain is drawn from a study of blood T cell repertoires in COVID-19. The germline V gene encodes CDR1 SNHLY and CDR2 FYNNEI. Trimming took 6 bases from V and 5 from J; bases not matched to a gene: 7. CDR3 size: 14 residues. Clones were sequenced by immunoSEQ multiplex PCR, and TCRdb holds only the in-frame ones, with some missing. The profile shows fewer than 250,000 clones, about 83% of them singletons. Sequencing was carried out using peripheral blood. The sequence was collected from a man aged 50 or older with acute or convalescent COVID-19. The V gene is TRBV2, the J gene TRBJ1-5; 7 bases line up with TRBD1. The CDR3 bases are TGTGCCAGCAGCCCGGACAGGTTGCATCAGCCCCAGCATTTT. Its translation: CASSPDRLHQPQHF. Supplemented by reference TRBV2 and TRBJ1-5, the full variable domain reads EPEVTQTPSHQVTQMGQEVILRCVPISNHLYFYWYRQILGQKVEFLVSFYNNEISEKSEIFDDQFSVERPDGSNFTLKIRSTKLEDSAMYFCASSPDRLHQPQHFGDGTRLSIL.